The T cell receptor (beta chain) described here comes from a study of cytomegalovirus exposure and HLA in healthy donors. The PCR made use of 60 Vbeta and 13 Jbeta primers. As processed by the authors: Unique TCR beta chains numbered roughly 80 million in a later analysis, with some 9.9 million shared. Produced via immunoSEQ multiplex PCR; TCRdb's table is partial and in-frame only. D and trimming come from the DNA, and the V and J calls and clone size come from that table. The table has roughly 200,000 clones, approximately 88% seen once; the top ten hold over 0.65%. While unrecorded immune exposures were likely, the donors were nominally healthy when sampled. Germline lookup yields CDR1 GTSNPN and CDR2 SVGIG (reference sequence). The CDR3 contains 13 residues. Trimming shortened V by 5 bases and J by 0 bases, and 10 bases separated the two germline ends.

The clonotype originates from a boy aged 2 to 10 in good health and CMV-seronegative. V is TRBV30 and J is TRBJ1-1, with a weak D call TRBD1 (5 bases). Sequenced sample: PBMCs. The DNA of the CDR3 is TGTGCCTGGGCCGAACAGGTGAACACTGAAGCTTTCTTT. It yields the protein CAWAEQVNTEAFF.